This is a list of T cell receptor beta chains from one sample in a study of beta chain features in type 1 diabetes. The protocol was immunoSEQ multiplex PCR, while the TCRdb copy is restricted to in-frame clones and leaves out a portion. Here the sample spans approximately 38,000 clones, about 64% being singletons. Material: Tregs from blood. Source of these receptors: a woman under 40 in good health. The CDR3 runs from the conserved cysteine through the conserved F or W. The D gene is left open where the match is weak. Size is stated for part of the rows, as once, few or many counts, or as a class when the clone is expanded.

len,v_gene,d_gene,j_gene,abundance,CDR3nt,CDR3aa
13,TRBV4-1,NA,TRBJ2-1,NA,TGCGCCAGCAGCCAGATTGACAGCGTTGAGCAGTTCTTC,CASSQIDSVEQFF
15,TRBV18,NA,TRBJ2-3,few,TGTGCCAGCTCACCAGGCACAGGGCGCACAGATACGCAGTATTTT,CASSPGTGRTDTQYF
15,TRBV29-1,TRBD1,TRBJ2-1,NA,TGCAGCGTGGAGGGCGGACAGGGGGCCTACAATGAGCAGTTCTTC,CSVEGGQGAYNEQFF
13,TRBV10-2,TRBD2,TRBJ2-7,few,TGCGCCAGCAGGACTAGCGGGAGAATCGAGCAGTACTTC,CASRTSGRIEQYF
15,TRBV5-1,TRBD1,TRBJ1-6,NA,TGCGCCAGCAGCTCGCAGGGACAGGGGAATTCACCCCTCCACTTT,CASSSQGQGNSPLHF
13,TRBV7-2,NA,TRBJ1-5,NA,TGTGCCAGCAGCCAGGGGCCGTCCGTTTTCCAGCATTTT,CASSQGPSVFQHF
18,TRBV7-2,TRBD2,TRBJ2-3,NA,TGTGCCAGCAGCCCGGGACTAGCGGGAGTGTCTATCACAGATACGCAGTATTTT,CASSPGLAGVSITDTQYF
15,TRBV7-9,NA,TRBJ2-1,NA,TGTGCCAGCAGCTCACCGGGACTGGGGGTCGATGAGCAGTTCTTC,CASSSPGLGVDEQFF
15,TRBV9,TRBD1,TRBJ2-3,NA,TGTGCCAGCAGCGCGGGACAGGGGGGCGCAGATACGCAGTATTTT,CASSAGQGGADTQYF
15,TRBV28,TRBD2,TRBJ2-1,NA,TGTGCCAGCAGCCCGGGACTAGCTTCCTACAATGAGCAGTTCTTC,CASSPGLASYNEQFF
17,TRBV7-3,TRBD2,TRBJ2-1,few,TGTGCCAGCAGCGGGACTAGCGGGAGAACGTCCTACAATGAGCAGTTCTTC,CASSGTSGRTSYNEQFF
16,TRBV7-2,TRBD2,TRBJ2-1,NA,TGTGCCAGCAGCTTAAGACTAGCGGGCGGGGTCAATGAGCAGTTCTTC,CASSLRLAGGVNEQFF
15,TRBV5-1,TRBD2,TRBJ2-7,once,TGCGCCAGCAGCTGGCTCGGGGGAGGGCCGAACGAGCAGTACTTC,CASSWLGGGPNEQYF
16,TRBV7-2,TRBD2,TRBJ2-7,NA,TGTGCCACCGGACTAGCGGGAGGCTTTTATGTCTACGAGCAGTACTTC,CATGLAGGFYVYEQYF
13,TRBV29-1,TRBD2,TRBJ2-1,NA,TGCAGCGTTCCGGGGACTATCACCGATGAGCAGTTCTTC,CSVPGTITDEQFF
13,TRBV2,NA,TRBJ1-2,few,TGTGCCAGCAGTGCCCCGGGGAACTATGGCTACACCTTC,CASSAPGNYGYTF
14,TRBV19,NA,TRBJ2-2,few,TGTGCCTCGCGGGTCATTCAAAGACACGGGGAGCTGTTTTTT,CASRVIQRHGELFF
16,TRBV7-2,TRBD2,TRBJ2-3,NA,TGTGCCAGCAGGGGACTCCCGGGCGGGAGGGCAGATACGCAGTATTTT,CASRGLPGGRADTQYF
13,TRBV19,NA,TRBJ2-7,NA,TGTGCCAGTAGTCGAAGAGGACTCTACGAGCAGTACTTC,CASSRRGLYEQYF
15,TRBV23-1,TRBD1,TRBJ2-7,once,TGCGCCAGCAGTCCAGGGGACAGTTACTCCTACGAGCAGTACTTC,CASSPGDSYSYEQYF
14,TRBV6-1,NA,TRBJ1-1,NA,TGTGCCAGCAGTCAACTCGGGGGAAGGACTGAAGCTTTCTTT,CASSQLGGRTEAFF
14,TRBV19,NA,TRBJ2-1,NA,TGTGCCAGTAGTGAAGACTCCTACTACAATGAGCAGTTCTTC,CASSEDSYYNEQFF
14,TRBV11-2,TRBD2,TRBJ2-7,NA,TGTGCCAGCAGCAGGGCTAGCGGCCCCTACGAGCAGTACTTC,CASSRASGPYEQYF
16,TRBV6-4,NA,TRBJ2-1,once,TGTGCCAGCAGTGACTCAGGGGTCGCTTCGGGGAGGGAGCAGTTCTTC,CASSDSGVASGREQFF
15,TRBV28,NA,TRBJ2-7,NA,TGTGCCAGCAGTTTAAATGCGGCAAATTCCTACGAGCAGTACTTC,CASSLNAANSYEQYF
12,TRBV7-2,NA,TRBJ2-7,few,TGTGCCAGCAGCTCGCAGGTCTACGAGCAGTACTTC,CASSSQVYEQYF
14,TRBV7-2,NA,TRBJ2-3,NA,TGTGCCAGCAGCCGACAGGCGAGCACAGATACGCAGTATTTT,CASSRQASTDTQYF
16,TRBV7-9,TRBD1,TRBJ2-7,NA,TGTGCCAGCAGCATGCTGGACAGGGCCGATTCCTACGAGCAGTACTTC,CASSMLDRADSYEQYF
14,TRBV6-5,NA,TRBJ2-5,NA,TGTGCCAGCAGTTACTACTTCCTCCAAGAGACCCAGTACTTC,CASSYYFLQETQYF
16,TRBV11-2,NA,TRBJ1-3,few,TGTGCCAGCAGCTTACGGCGCGGGACTTCTGGAAACACCATATATTTT,CASSLRRGTSGNTIYF
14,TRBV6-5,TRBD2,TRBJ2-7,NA,TGTGCCAGCCGGGGGACTAGCGGGAGTGGCGAGCAGTACTTC,CASRGTSGSGEQYF
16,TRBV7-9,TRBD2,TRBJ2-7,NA,TGTGCCAGCAGCTTCTTAGCGGGAGGGACCTCCTACGAGCAGTACTTC,CASSFLAGGTSYEQYF
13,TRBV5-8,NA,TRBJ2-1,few,TGTGCCAGCAGCTTGGGACTAGTCGGTCCCCAGTTCTTC,CASSLGLVGPQFF
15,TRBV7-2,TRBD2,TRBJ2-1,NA,TGTGCCAGCAGCTTAGGACTAGCGGCATACAATGAGCAGTTCTTC,CASSLGLAAYNEQFF
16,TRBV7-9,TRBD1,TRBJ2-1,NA,TGTGCCAGCAGCGCAAAGACAGGGAACTCCTACAATGAGCAGTTCTTC,CASSAKTGNSYNEQFF
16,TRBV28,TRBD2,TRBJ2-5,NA,TGTGCCAGCAGTTTGGTCGGGACTAGCGCCCAAGAGACCCAGTACTTC,CASSLVGTSAQETQYF
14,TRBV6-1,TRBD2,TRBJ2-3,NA,TGTGCCAGTAGAGCGGGAGTGGGTCACGATACGCAGTATTTT,CASRAGVGHDTQYF
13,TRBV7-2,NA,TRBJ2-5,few,TGTGCCAGCAGCTTAGTCGGGGGAGAGACCCAGTACTTC,CASSLVGGETQYF
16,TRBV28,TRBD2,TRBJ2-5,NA,TGTGCCAGCAGTCCCCTCTGGGCGGGAGAGGCAGAGACCCAGTACTTC,CASSPLWAGEAETQYF
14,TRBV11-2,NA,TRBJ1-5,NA,TGTGCCAGCAGCTTGTCAGGGAATAATCAGCCCCAGCATTTT,CASSLSGNNQPQHF
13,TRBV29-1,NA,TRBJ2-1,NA,TGCAGCGCCCCCGGGACTGCTTACAATGAGCAGTTCTTC,CSAPGTAYNEQFF
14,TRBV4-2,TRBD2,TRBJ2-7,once,TGTGCCAGCAGCCCCACGGGCGGGAGCTACGAGCAGTACTTC,CASSPTGGSYEQYF
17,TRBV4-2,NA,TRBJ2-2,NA,TGTGCCAGCAGCGGATTGATTGGGACATCGAACACCGGGGAGCTGTTTTTT,CASSGLIGTSNTGELFF
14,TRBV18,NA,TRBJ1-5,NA,TGTGCCAGCTCACTTGACAGCACCAATCAGCCCCAGCATTTT,CASSLDSTNQPQHF
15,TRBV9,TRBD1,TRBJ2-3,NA,TGTGCCAGCAGCGGTACAGGGGTGGGCACAGATACGCAGTATTTT,CASSGTGVGTDTQYF
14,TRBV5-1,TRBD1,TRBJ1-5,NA,TGCGCCAGCAGCTTGGGGACAGGAAATCAGCCCCAGCATTTT,CASSLGTGNQPQHF
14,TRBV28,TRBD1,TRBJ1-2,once,TGTGCCAGCAGTTCGGGACAGGCAACCAGTGGCTACACCTTC,CASSSGQATSGYTF
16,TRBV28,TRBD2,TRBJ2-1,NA,TGTGCCAGCAGTTTGTGGACTAGCGGGGATTACAATGAGCAGTTCTTC,CASSLWTSGDYNEQFF
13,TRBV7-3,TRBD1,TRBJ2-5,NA,TGTGCCAGCAGCCGACAGGGTGGGGAGACCCAGTACTTC,CASSRQGGETQYF
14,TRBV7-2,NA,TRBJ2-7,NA,TGTGCCAGCAGCTTAGTCTGGGCAGGAGGCGAGCAGTACTTC,CASSLVWAGGEQYF